These 27 T cell receptor beta chains share one sample of origin, sequenced in a study of T cell responses to AZD1222 COVID-19 vaccine. Sequenced by immunoSEQ multiplex PCR; TCRdb stores in-frame clones only, minus some. The sample includes about 76,000 clones, about three quarters of them seen just once. The sequenced sample was peripheral blood, obtained 28 days after the second dose of the MenACWY control vaccine. The source is an adult who received the MenACWY meningococcal vaccine as a control.

The chain is built from TRBV21-1 and TRBJ1-1; TRBD1 reflects the table's D call only, with no check against the DNA. TRBV21-1 is a documented pseudogene. The CDR3 spans 11 residues. The CDR3 bases are TGTGTGGGCAGAGCGAACACTGAAGCTTTCTTT. Amino acid sequence: CVGRANTEAFF.

This chain joins TRBV30 and TRBJ2-3; D tentatively fits TRBD1 or TRBD2 (6 bases each). Germline CDR1 is GTSNPN and CDR2 is SVGIG (reference sequence). V lost 0 bases to trimming and J lost 4 bases, with 11 bases between them. This CDR3 is built from 14 residues. CDR3 in amino acids: CAWSVLGGADTQYF. The CDR3 DNA reads TGTGCCTGGAGTGTTTTGGGGGGCGCAGATACGCAGTATTTT.

About this clone itself: The junction differs from germline at one of its ends, possibly a read error. The chain links TRBV4-3 to TRBJ2-1, with 9 bases fitting TRBD2. CDR3 length: 16 amino acids. In germline, CDR1 is LGHNA, CDR2 YSLEER. The CDR3, as DNA: TGCGCCAGCAGCCAACGGGGCGGGGGGGCCTACGATGAGCAGTTCTTC. Translation: CASSQRGGGAYDEQFF.

The V call is TRBV19, the J call TRBJ1-2, with D possibly being TRBD1 (5 bases). Germline V gene data show CDR1 as LNHDA and CDR2 as SQIVND (reference sequence). Between the trimmed V and J ends, which lost 8 bases and 4 bases, there was a span of 20 bases. The CDR3 is 15 residues long. CDR3 in DNA: TGTGCCAGTGCTCTCTCTTCTCAGGGAAGCTATGGCTACACCTTC. It translates to CASALSSQGSYGYTF.

The gene calls are TRBV7-2 and TRBJ2-2; weak D call: TRBD1 (5 bases). V was shortened by 6 bases and J by 1 base, with 9 bases between the two germline ends. CDR1 is SGHTA, CDR2 FQGNSA, per germline. This CDR3 has 14 residues. CDR3 residues: CASSRGLNTGELFF. Written as DNA, the CDR3 is TGTGCCAGCAGTAGGGGCTTGAACACCGGGGAGCTGTTTTTT.

The rearrangement joins TRBV7-8 to TRBJ2-1, with D possibly TRBD1 on 6 matching bases. This CDR3 contains 13 residues. Per germline, CDR1 SGHVS and CDR2 FQNEAQ. V was cut by 5 bases and J by 8 bases, with 13 bases left in between. CDR3 sequence (DNA): TGTGCCAGCAGCGGAGTACAGGGTCATGAGCAGTTCTTC. It codes for CASSGVQGHEQFF.

This clone turned up a few times. The CDR3 loop reads CASAAGVKETQYF. In DNA form, the CDR3 reads TGTGCCAGTGCAGCGGGAGTGAAGGAGACCCAGTACTTC. The genes are TRBV19 and TRBJ2-5; 8 bases map to TRBD2. CDR1 LNHDA and CDR2 SQIVND come from the germline V gene (reference sequence). The CDR3 contains 13 residues. V was clipped by 8 bases and J by 5 bases; unmatched bases: 7.

The J gene is TRBJ1-4, the V gene TRBV28, with D hard to call. Germline V gene sequence: CDR1 MDHEN, CDR2 SYDVKM. With 3 bases removed from V and 7 bases from J, the gap between germline ends came to 3 bases. The CDR3 sequence is 11 residues long. The CDR3 loop is CASSLGEKLFF. Here the CDR3 DNA reads TGTGCCAGCAGTTTGGGTGAAAAACTGTTTTTT. Variable domain in full (rest from reference TRBV28 and TRBJ1-4): DVKVTQSSRYLVKRTGEKVFLECVQDMDHENMFWYRQDPGLGLRLIYFSYDVKMKEKGDIPEGYSVSREKKERFSLILESASTNQTSMYLCASSLGEKLFFGSGTQLSVL.

The J gene is TRBJ1-2, the V gene TRBV25-1, with 8 nucleotides matching TRBD1. Trimming removed 4 bases from V and 8 bases from J; junction bases left unmatched: 6. The CDR3 contains 13 residues. Germline V gene sequence: CDR1 MGHDK, CDR2 SYGVNS. CDR3 protein: CASSVTGAGGYTF. DNA for the CDR3: TGTGCCAGCAGTGTGACAGGGGCGGGCGGCTACACCTTC.

The V call is TRBV27, the J call TRBJ2-7, with 8 bases matching TRBD2. CDR3 size: 14 residues. Germline V lookup: CDR1 MNHEY, CDR2 SMNVEV (reference sequence). J gave up 6 bases and V 8 bases, and 12 bases lay outside the gene matches. CDR3 DNA sequence: TGTGCCAGCCTGGGGGCGGGAGGATTAGGCGAGCAGTACTTC. Translated: CASLGAGGLGEQYF.

The V call is TRBV5-1, the J call TRBJ2-1, with TRBD2 identical over 13 bases. The length of the CDR3 is 16 residues. Germline CDR1 reads SGHRS; CDR2 reads YFSETQ. V was clipped by 4 bases and J by 6 bases; unmatched bases: 7. CDR3 in amino acids: CASSPLAGGPGNEQFF. CDR3 DNA sequence: TGCGCCAGCAGCCCACTAGCGGGAGGGCCGGGCAATGAGCAGTTCTTC.

The chain has TRBV28 and TRBJ2-5, with D unresolved. The germline V gene encodes CDR1 MDHEN and CDR2 SYDVKM. This CDR3 is 13 amino acids long. Trimming shortened V by 5 bases and J by 5 bases, and 12 bases separated the two germline ends. CDR3 coding DNA: TGTGCCAGCAGTCAATACGGCGGCGAGACCCAGTACTTC. Translated: CASSQYGGETQYF.

The chain carries TRBV6-5 and TRBJ1-4, with D uncertain. The CDR3 extends over 12 amino acids. V gave up 0 bases and J gave up 10 bases, with 6 bases separating them. Germline V gene sequence: CDR1 MNHEY, CDR2 SVGAGI. CDR3 sequence reads: CASSYSVGKLFF. The CDR3 DNA reads as TGTGCCAGCAGTTACTCCGTGGGAAAACTGTTTTTT.

The chain couples TRBV6-6 to TRBJ2-5, with D perhaps matching TRBD1 (5 bases). This CDR3 is 13 amino acids long. In germline, CDR1 is MNHNY, CDR2 SVGAGI (reference sequence). Trimming took off 8 bases at V and 0 bases at J, with 10 bases between the two ends. In DNA form, the CDR3 reads TGTGCCAGCGCCCCAGGGTACCAAGAGACCCAGTACTTC. The encoded protein is CASAPGYQETQYF.

This clone occurred a few times. The chain joins TRBV6-5 to TRBJ1-6; 7 positions match TRBD1. Trimming at V came to 4 bases and at J to 8 bases, leaving 11 bases not matched to a gene. The CDR3 is made up of 16 amino acids. Germline CDR1 is MNHEY and CDR2 is SVGAGI. Here the CDR3 reads CASSSSRGGRDSPLHF. The CDR3 bases are TGTGCCAGCAGTTCTTCTCGAGGGGGCCGGGATTCACCCCTCCACTTT.

This clone was recorded only once. For the CDR3, the DNA is TGTGCCAGCAGGGCCCTCGGGGTCCATGAGCAGTTCTTC. Translated: CASRALGVHEQFF. The rearrangement uses TRBV2 and TRBJ2-1; maybe TRBD2 (5 bases). Germline lookup yields CDR1 SNHLY and CDR2 FYNNEI. V lost 6 bases and J 8 bases, leaving 14 bases between the germline ends. The CDR3 covers 13 residues.

The chain couples TRBV29-1 to TRBJ2-7; D call uncertain. The CDR3 has 11 amino acids. The ends were cut back, 2 bases at V and 5 bases at J, with 7 bases in the middle. CDR1 and CDR2 from the germline V gene are SQVTM and ANQGSEA. The CDR3 loop reads CSVEIINEQYF. CDR3 nucleotide sequence: TGCAGCGTTGAAATTATAAACGAGCAGTACTTC.

The gene calls are TRBV6-5 and TRBJ1-4; the D gene is possibly TRBD1 (5 bases). This CDR3 has 13 amino acids. Per germline, CDR1 MNHEY and CDR2 SVGAGI. Trimming took off 6 bases at V and 5 bases at J, with 10 bases between the two ends. The CDR3 DNA sequence: TGTGCCAGCAGCCGGGACGGGAATGAAAAACTGTTTTTT. The encoded protein is CASSRDGNEKLFF.

About this clone itself: At one of its ends the junction is not consistent with the germline gene, which may arise from a read error. The rearrangement joins TRBV6-1 to TRBJ1-5; D call uncertain. CDR1 is MNHNS, CDR2 SASEGT, per germline. This CDR3 is 15 amino acids long. CDR3 DNA sequence: TGTGCCAGCAGCGAAGCGCCGGCTAGCAATCAGCCCCAGCATTTT. The encoded protein is CASSEAPASNQPQHF.

This chain joins TRBV5-6 and TRBJ2-7; a possible D gene is TRBD1 (6 bases). Trimming cost V 3 bases and J 0 bases, with 13 bases left between them. Germline-derived CDR1 and CDR2 are SGHDT and YYEEEE. This CDR3 comprises 15 residues. CDR3 sequence: CASSSLQGSSYEQYF. The CDR3 DNA reads TGTGCCAGCAGCTCATTACAGGGAAGCTCCTACGAGCAGTACTTC.

This clone was seen only once. This chain uses TRBV27 with TRBJ1-6; D ambiguous. V shed 3 bases and J shed 6 bases, with 3 bases lying between them. The CDR3 sequence is 12 residues long. The germline V gene encodes CDR1 MNHEY and CDR2 SMNVEV (reference sequence). CDR3 bases: TGTGCCAGCAGTTTTCGTAATTCACCCCTCCACTTT. Translating gives CASSFRNSPLHF.

The chain has TRBV28 and TRBJ1-4; D remains unclear. The CDR3 loop spans 12 amino acids. The V gene lost 5 bases and the J gene lost 8 bases, with 9 bases spanning the gap. The germline CDR1 and CDR2 sequences are MDHEN and SYDVKM. DNA of the CDR3: TGTGCCAGCAGTACGGCGATAGAAAAACTGTTTTTT. It yields the protein CASSTAIEKLFF.

This sequence joins TRBV14 and TRBJ2-5; TRBD2 aligns across 11 bases. Germline CDR1 and CDR2: SGHDN and FVKESK. V lost 6 bases to trimming and J lost 2 bases; unmatched junction nucleotides: 11. The CDR3 consists of 17 residues. The CDR3 spells CASSLGLTSGVQETQYF. The CDR3 nucleotides are TGTGCCAGCAGTCTGGGCCTGACTAGCGGGGTTCAAGAGACCCAGTACTTC.

The chain employs TRBV7-9 and TRBJ2-3; maybe TRBD1 (6 bases). The CDR3 contains 14 residues. Germline V gene data show CDR1 as SEHNR and CDR2 as FQNEAQ (reference sequence). V lost 8 bases and J 3 bases, leaving 15 bases between the germline ends. CDR3 amino acids: CASVSDRSTDTQYF. The CDR3 coding sequence is TGTGCCAGCGTCTCAGACAGGTCTACAGATACGCAGTATTTT.

The chain carries TRBV6-1 and TRBJ1-1; a weak D match, TRBD1 (5 bases). V lost 7 bases to trimming and J lost 2 bases, with 14 bases between them. The CDR3 is 14 amino acids. Per the germline V gene, CDR1 is MNHNS and CDR2 is SASEGT. CDR3 protein: CASTHGDLNTEAFF. The CDR3, as DNA: TGTGCCAGCACCCACGGGGACTTAAACACTGAAGCTTTCTTT.

The sample holds one count of this clone. V gene TRBV7-3 combines with J gene TRBJ2-1, with D unresolved. Trimming cost V 4 bases and J 0 bases, with 10 bases left between them. Germline values: CDR1 SGHTA, CDR2 FQGTGA. CDR3 size: 15 residues. The CDR3 protein is CASSSFGGSYNEQFF. CDR3 in DNA: TGTGCCAGCAGCTCCTTCGGCGGCTCCTACAATGAGCAGTTCTTC.

CDR3 bases: TGTGCCAGCACGGGACAGCTTAATCAGCCCCAGCATTTT. Residues: CASTGQLNQPQHF. V and J are TRBV12-3 or TRBV12-4 and TRBJ1-5; 7 nucleotides align to TRBD1. This CDR3 has 13 amino acids. Trimming cost V 7 bases and J 4 bases; bases outside gene matches: 4.